The present TCR beta chain was sequenced within a study of CD8 T cells in Susac syndrome. Germline loops: CDR1 MNHEY, CDR2 SMNVEV (reference sequence). This CDR3 is 15 amino acids long. The ends were cut back, 3 bases at V and 2 bases at J, with 10 bases in the middle. This clonotype was seen a single time. Under recently defined diagnostic criteria, the patients with Susac syndrome qualified as having definite or probable disease. With random hexamers, reverse transcription was performed on about 0.45 to 1 ug of RNA. TCRdb processed the immunoSEQ multiplex PCR reads anew with MiXCR; each CDR3 protein has one entry. The sample holds approximately 74,000 distinct CDR3 sequences, 85% to 95% seen once.

The sample comprised CD8+ T cells from PBMCs. This TCR came from a human donor with Susac syndrome. V is TRBV27 and J is TRBJ2-2; unclear D gene. CDR3 sequence reads: CASSFVASNTGELFF. CDR3 DNA sequence: TGTGCCAGCAGTTTTGTCGCGAGTAACACCGGGGAGCTGTTTTTT.